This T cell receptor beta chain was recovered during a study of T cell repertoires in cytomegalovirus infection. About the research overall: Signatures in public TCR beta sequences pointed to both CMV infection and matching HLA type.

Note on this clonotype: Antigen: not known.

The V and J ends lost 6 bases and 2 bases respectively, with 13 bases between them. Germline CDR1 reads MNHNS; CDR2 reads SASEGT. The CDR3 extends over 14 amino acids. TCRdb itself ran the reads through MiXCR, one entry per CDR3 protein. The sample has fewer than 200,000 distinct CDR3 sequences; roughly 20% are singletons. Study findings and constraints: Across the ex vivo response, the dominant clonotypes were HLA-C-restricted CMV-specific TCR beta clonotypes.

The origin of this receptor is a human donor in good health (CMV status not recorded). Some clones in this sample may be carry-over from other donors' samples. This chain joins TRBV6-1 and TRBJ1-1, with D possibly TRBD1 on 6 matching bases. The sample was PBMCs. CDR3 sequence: CASRRGSGNTEAFF. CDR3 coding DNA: TGTGCCAGCAGAAGGGGGAGTGGTAACACTGAAGCTTTCTTT.